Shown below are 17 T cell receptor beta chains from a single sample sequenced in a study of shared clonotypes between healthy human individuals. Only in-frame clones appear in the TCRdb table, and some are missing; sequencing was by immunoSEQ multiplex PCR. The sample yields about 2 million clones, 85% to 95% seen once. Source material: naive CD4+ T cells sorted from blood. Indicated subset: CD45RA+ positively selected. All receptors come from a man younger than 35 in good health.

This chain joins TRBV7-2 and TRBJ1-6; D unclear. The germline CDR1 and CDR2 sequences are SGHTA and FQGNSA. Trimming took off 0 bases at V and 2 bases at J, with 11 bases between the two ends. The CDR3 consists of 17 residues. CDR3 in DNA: TGTGCCAGCAGCTTAGCGCGCATGGAAACCTATAATTCACCCCTCCACTTT. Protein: CASSLARMETYNSPLHF.

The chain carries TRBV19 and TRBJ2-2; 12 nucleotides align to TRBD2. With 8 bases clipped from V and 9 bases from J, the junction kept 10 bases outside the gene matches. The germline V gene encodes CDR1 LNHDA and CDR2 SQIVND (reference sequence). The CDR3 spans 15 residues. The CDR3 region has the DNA TGTGCCAGTCACCCCGCGACTAGCGGGGGACGGGAGCTGTTTTTT. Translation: CASHPATSGGRELFF.

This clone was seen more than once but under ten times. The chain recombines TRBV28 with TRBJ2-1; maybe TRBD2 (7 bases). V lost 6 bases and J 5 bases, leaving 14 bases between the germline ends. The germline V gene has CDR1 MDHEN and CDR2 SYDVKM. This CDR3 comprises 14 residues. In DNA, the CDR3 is TGTGCCAGCAGGCCGGGGGGCGCCAACAATGAGCAGTTCTTC. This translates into CASRPGGANNEQFF.

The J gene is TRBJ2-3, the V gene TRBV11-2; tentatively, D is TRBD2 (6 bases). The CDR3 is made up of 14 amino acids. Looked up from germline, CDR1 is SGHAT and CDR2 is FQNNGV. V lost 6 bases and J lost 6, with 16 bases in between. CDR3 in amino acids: CASRGGGYRDTQYF. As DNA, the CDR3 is TGTGCCAGCAGGGGTGGAGGGTATAGGGATACGCAGTATTTT.

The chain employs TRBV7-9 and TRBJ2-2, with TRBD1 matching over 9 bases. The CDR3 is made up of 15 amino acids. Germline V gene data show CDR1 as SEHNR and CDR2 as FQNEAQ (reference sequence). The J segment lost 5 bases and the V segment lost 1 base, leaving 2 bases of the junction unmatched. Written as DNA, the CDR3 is TGTGCCAGCAGCTTAGGACAGGGGGAAACCGGGGAGCTGTTTTTT. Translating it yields CASSLGQGETGELFF.

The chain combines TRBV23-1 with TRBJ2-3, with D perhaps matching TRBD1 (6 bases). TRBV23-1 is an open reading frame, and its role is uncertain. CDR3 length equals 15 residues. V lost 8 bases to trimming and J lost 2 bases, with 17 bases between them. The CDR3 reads CASHGQILFTDTQYF. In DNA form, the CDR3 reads TGCGCCAGCCACGGACAGATCCTCTTCACAGATACGCAGTATTTT.

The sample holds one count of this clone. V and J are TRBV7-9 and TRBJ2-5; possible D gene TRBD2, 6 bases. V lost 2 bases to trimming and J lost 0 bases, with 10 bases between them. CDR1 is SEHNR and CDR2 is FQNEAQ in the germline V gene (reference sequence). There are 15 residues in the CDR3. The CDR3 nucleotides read TGTGCCAGCAGCTTATCGCGGGGAGACCAAGAGACCCAGTACTTC. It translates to CASSLSRGDQETQYF.

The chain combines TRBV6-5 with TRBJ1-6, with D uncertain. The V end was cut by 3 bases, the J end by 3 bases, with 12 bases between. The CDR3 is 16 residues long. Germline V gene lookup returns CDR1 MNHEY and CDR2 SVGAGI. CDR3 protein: CASSYRAPDYNSPLHF. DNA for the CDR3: TGTGCCAGCAGTTATCGGGCGCCGGACTATAATTCACCCCTCCACTTT.

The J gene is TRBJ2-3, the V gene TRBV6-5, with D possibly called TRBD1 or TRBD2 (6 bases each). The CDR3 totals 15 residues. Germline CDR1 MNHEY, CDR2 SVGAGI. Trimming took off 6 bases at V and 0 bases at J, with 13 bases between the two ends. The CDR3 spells CASRPRGPSTDTQYF. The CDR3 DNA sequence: TGTGCCAGCAGACCACGGGGGCCTAGCACAGATACGCAGTATTTT.

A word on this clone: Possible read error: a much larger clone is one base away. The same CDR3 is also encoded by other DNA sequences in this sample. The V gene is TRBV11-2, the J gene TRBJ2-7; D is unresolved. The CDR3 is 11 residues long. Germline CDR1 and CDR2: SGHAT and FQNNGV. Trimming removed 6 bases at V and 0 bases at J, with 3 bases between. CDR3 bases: TGTGCCAGCAGTTCCTCCTACGAGCAGTACTTC. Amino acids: CASSSSYEQYF.

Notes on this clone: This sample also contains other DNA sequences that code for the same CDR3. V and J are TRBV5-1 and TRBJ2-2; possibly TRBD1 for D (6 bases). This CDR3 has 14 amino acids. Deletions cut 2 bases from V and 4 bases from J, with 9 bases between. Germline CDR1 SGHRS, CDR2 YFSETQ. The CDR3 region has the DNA TGCGCCAGCAGCTTAGGCAGGGGCACCGGGGAGCTGTTTTTT. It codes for CASSLGRGTGELFF.

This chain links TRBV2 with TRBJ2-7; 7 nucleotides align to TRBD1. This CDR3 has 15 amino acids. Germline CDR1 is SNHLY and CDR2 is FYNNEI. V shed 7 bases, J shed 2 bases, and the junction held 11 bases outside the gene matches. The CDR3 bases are TGTGCCAGCACCTTGACAGGGATTCTTACCTACGAGCAGTACTTC. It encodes CASTLTGILTYEQYF.

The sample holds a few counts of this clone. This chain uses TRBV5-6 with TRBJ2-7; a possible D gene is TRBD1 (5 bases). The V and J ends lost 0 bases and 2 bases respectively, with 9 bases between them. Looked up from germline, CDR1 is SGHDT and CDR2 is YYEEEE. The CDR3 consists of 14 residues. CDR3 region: CASSLVAGTYEQYF. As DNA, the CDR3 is TGTGCCAGCAGCTTGGTTGCAGGGACCTACGAGCAGTACTTC.

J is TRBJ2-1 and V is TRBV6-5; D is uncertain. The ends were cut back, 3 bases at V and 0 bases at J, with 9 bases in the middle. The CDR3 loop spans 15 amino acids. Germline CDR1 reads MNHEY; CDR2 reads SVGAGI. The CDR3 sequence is CASSYWQSSYNEQFF. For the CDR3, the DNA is TGTGCCAGCAGTTATTGGCAGAGCTCCTACAATGAGCAGTTCTTC.

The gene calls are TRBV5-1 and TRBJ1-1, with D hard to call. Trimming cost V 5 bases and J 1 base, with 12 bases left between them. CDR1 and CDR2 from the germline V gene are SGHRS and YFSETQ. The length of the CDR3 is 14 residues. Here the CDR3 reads CASRSEGPNTEAFF. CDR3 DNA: TGCGCCAGCAGGTCGGAGGGCCCGAACACTGAAGCTTTCTTT.

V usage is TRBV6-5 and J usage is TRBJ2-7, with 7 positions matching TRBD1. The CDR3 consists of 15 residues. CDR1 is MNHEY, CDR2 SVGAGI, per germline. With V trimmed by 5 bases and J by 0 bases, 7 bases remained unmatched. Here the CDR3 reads CASSRTGLSSYEQYF. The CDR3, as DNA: TGTGCCAGCAGTCGGACAGGCCTGAGCTCCTACGAGCAGTACTTC.

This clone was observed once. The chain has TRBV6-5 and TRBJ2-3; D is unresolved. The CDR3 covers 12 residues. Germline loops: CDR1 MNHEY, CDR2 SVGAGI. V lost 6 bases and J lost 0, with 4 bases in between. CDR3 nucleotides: TGTGCCAGCAGGGACAGCACAGATACGCAGTATTTT. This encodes CASRDSTDTQYF.